Listed below are T cell receptor beta chains from one sample, sequenced in a study of early T cells in non-severe SARS-CoV-2 infection. In TCRdb, the 5' RACE reads were re-called with MiXCR into one record per CDR3 protein. The data show 100,000 to 150,000 distinct CDR3 sequences, more than 13% seen once. The sequencing input was whole blood. The origin of the receptors is an adult who was a healthcare worker with PCR-confirmed SARS-CoV-2 infection or an uninfected control (not recorded which). The conserved cysteine and the conserved F or W are not part of the CDR3 here.

TRBV13 ASSHRDRDHEQY
TRBV7-9 ASSLGQSNQPQH
TRBV5-1 ASSDQGQAFSGANVLT
TRBV5-4 ASSRASGGPLGTDTQY
TRBV4-1 ASSPPRGDPEAF
TRBV6-6 ASSPGLAGVRETQY
TRBV5-6 ASSWTAGDTQY
TRBV7-3 ASSSTRGGTDTQY
TRBV28 ASSPTGRYGYT
TRBV7-9 APVGGPGNTIY
TRBV6-5 ASSLNRGNTEAF
TRBV9 ASSATTGIWAEAF
TRBV7-2 ASSSGTHRY
TRBV12-3/TRBV12-4 ASSHSPGRSQETQY
TRBV6-5 ASENPGNNEQF
TRBV5-4 ASSSAGGRSYNEQF